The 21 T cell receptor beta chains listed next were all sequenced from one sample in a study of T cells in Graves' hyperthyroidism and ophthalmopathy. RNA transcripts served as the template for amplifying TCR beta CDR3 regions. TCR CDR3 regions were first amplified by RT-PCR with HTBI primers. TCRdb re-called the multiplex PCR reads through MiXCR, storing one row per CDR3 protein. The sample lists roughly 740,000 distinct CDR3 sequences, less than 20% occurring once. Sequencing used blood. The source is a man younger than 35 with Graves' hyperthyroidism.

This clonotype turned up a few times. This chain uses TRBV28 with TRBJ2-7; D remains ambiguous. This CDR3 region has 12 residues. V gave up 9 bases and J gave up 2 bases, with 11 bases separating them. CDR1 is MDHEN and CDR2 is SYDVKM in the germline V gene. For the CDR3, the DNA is TGTGCCAGTGCCGACCCGACCTACGAGCAGTACTTC. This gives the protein CASADPTYEQYF.

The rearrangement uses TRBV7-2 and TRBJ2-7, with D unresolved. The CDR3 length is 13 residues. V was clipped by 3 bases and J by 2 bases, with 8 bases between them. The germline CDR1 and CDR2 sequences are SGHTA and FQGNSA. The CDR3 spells CASSFSPAYEQYF. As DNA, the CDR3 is TGTGCCAGCAGCTTTAGCCCAGCCTACGAGCAGTACTTC.

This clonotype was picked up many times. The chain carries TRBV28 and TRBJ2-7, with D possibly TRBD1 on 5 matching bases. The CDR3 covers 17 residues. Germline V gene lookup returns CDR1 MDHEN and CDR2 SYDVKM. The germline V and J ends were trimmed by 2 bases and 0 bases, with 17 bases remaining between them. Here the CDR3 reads CASSLRGASFSSYEQYF. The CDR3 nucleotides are TGTGCCAGCAGTTTAAGGGGTGCCAGCTTTAGCTCCTACGAGCAGTACTTC.

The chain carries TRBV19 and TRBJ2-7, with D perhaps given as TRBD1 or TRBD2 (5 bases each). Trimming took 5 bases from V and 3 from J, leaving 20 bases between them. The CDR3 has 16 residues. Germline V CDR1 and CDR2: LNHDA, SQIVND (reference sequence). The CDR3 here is CASSSDRDLPNYEQYF. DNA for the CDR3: TGTGCCAGTAGTTCGGACCGGGACCTCCCAAACTACGAGCAGTACTTC.

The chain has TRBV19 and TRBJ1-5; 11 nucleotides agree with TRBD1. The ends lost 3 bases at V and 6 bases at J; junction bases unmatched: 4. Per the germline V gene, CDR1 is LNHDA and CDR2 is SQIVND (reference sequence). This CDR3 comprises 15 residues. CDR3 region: CASSIGGTGGQPQHF. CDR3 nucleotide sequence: TGTGCCAGTAGTATCGGGGGGACAGGGGGTCAGCCCCAGCATTTT.

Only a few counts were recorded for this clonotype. CDR3 protein: CASSLRGTGTGKLFF. The CDR3 DNA is TGTGCCAGCAGTTTAAGGGGGACAGGAACAGGAAAACTGTTTTTT. The chain joins TRBV28 to TRBJ1-4; 8 positions match TRBD1. The CDR3 consists of 15 residues. V shed 2 bases, J shed 10 bases, and the junction held 9 bases outside the gene matches. CDR1 and CDR2 (germline): MDHEN, SYDVKM.

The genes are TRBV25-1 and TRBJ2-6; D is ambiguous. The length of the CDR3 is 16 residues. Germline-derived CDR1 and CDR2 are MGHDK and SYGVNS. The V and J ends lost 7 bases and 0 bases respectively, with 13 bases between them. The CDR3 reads CASTVPLGSGANVLTF. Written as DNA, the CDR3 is TGTGCCAGCACCGTCCCACTGGGCTCTGGGGCCAACGTCCTGACTTTC.

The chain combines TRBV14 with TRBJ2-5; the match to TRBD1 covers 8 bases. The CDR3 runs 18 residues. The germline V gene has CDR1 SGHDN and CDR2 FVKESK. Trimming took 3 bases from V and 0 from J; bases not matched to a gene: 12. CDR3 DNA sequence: TGTGCCAGCAGCCATCGTCGGACAGGGTGGGGGTACCAAGAGACCCAGTACTTC. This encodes CASSHRRTGWGYQETQYF.

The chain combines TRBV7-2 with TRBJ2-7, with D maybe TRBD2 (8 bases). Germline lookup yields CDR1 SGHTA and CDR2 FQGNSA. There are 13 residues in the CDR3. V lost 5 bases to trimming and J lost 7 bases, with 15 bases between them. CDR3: CASSPREGAEQYF. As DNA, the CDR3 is TGTGCCAGCAGCCCCCGGGAGGGGGCGGAGCAGTACTTC.

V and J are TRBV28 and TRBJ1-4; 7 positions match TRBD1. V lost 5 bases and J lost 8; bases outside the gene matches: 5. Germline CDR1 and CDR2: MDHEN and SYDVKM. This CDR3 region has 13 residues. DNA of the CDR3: TGTGCCAGCAGTAGGGGGCGGGAGGAAAAACTGTTTTTT. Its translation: CASSRGREEKLFF.

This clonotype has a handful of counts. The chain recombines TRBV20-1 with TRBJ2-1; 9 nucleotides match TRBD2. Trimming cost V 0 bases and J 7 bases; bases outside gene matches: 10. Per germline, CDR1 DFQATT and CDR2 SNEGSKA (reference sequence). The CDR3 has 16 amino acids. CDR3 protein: CSARDVGREGRNEQFF. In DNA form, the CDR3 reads TGCAGTGCTAGAGATGTGGGGCGGGAGGGCAGAAATGAGCAGTTCTTC.

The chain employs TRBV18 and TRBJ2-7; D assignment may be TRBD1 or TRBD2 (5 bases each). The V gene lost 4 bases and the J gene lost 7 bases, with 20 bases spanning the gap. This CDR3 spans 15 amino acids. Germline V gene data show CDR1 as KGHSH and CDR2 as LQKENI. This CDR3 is CASSLLGALDLEQYF. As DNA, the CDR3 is TGTGCCAGCTCACTTCTAGGGGCTTTGGACTTGGAGCAGTACTTC.

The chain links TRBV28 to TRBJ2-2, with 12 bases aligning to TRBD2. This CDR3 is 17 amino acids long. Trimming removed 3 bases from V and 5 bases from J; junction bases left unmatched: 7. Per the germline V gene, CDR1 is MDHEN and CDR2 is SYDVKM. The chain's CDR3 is CASSFLGLAGGTGELFF. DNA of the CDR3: TGTGCCAGCAGTTTCCTGGGACTAGCGGGCGGGACCGGGGAGCTGTTTTTT. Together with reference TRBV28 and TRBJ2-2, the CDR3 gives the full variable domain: DVKVTQSSRYLVKRTGEKVFLECVQDMDHENMFWYRQDPGLGLRLIYFSYDVKMKEKGDIPEGYSVSREKKERFSLILESASTNQTSMYLCASSFLGLAGGTGELFFGEGSRLTVL.

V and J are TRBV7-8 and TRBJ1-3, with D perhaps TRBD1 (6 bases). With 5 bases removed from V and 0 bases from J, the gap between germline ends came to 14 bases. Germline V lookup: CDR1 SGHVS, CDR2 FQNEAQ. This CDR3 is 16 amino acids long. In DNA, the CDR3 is TGTGCCAGCAGCCAGCGGGACACCCTCTCTGGAAACACCATATATTTT. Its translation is CASSQRDTLSGNTIYF.

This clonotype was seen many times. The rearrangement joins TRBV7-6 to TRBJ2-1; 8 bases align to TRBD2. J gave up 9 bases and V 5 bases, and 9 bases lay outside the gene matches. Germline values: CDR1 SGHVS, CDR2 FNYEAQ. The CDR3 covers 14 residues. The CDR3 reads CASSADLTSGEQFF. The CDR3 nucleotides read TGTGCCAGCAGCGCGGACCTCACTAGCGGTGAGCAGTTCTTC.

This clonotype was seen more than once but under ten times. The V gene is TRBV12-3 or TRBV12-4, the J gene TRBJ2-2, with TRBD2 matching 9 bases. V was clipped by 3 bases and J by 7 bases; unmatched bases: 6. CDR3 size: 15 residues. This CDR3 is CASSLVIAGVGELFF. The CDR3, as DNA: TGTGCCAGCAGTTTGGTTATAGCGGGAGTCGGGGAGCTGTTTTTT.

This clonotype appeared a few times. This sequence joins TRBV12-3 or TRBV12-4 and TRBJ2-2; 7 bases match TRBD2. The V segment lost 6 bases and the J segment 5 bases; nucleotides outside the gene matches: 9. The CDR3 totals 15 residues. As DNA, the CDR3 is TGTGCCAGCAGGCCTCGCGGGAGTGGAACCGGGGAGCTGTTTTTT. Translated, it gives CASRPRGSGTGELFF.

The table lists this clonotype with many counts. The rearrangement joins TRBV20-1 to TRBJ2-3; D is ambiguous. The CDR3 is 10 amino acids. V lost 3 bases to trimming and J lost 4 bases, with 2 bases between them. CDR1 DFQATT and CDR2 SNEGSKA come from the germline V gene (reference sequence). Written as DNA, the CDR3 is TGCAGTGCTAGTTCAGATACGCAGTATTTT. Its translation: CSASSDTQYF.

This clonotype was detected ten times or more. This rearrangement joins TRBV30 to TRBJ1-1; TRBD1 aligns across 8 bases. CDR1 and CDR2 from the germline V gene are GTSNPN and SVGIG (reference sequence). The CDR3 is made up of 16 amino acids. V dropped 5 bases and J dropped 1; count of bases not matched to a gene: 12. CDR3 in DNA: TGTGCCTGGGCCCCCCCAGGGGGCTTGTCGAACACTGAAGCTTTCTTT. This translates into CAWAPPGGLSNTEAFF.

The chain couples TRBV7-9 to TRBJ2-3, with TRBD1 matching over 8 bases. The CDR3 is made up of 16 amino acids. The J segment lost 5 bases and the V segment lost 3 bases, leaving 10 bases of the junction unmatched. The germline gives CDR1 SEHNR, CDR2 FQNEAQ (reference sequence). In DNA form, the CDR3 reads TGTGCCAGCAGCTTTGACAGGGGATCCCTGAGAGATACGCAGTATTTT. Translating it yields CASSFDRGSLRDTQYF. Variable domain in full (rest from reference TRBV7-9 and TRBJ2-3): DTGVSQNPRHKITKRGQNVTFRCDPISEHNRLYWYRQTLGQGPEFLTYFQNEAQLEKSRLLSDRFSAERPKGSFSTLEIQRTEQGDSAMYLCASSFDRGSLRDTQYFGPGTRLTVL.

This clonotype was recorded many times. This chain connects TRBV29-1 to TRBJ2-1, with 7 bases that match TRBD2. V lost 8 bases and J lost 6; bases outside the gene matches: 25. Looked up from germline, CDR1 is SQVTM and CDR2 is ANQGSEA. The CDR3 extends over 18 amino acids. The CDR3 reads CSHIPVSKDYGGINEQFF. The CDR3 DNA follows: TGCAGCCATATACCTGTCAGTAAGGACTACGGGGGGATCAATGAGCAGTTCTTC.